This T cell receptor beta chain was identified during a study of shared clonotypes between healthy human individuals. Overall study: Researchers drew samples from two women and three men aged 18 to 49.

Study-wide results and caveats: The study found lower generation probabilities in non-shared clonotypes than in those shared by all four donors.

Sequencing used immunoSEQ multiplex PCR; TCRdb keeps in-frame clones, though not all of them. This table has nearly 1,000,000 clones, 70% to 85% appearing once. Turning to this clone: The antigen remains unidentified.

V lost 3 bases to trimming and J lost 9 bases; unmatched junction nucleotides: 2. Per germline, CDR1 SGHTA and CDR2 FQGTGA. The CDR3 loop spans 14 amino acids. The gene calls are TRBV7-3 and TRBJ2-1; TRBD2 agrees at 13 bases. Sequencing was done on a sample of memory CD4+ T cells sorted from blood. Stated subset: CD45RA-negative fraction. The sequence was collected from a man younger than 35 in good health. CDR3 sequence: CASSLGLAGSEQFF. The CDR3 DNA is TGTGCCAGCAGCTTGGGACTAGCGGGGTCTGAGCAGTTCTTC.